Below, 16 T cell receptor beta chains from the same sample are listed, as sequenced in a study of cytomegalovirus exposure and HLA in healthy donors. This PCR relied on a set of 60 Vbeta primers and 13 Jbeta primers. Only in-frame clones appear in the TCRdb table, and some are missing; sequencing was by immunoSEQ multiplex PCR. The sample has roughly 92,000 clones, about four fifths seen once; the top ten hold roughly 30%. Sequencing was performed on PBMCs. Receptors were obtained from a man over 45 in good health and CMV-seropositive.

The chain links TRBV7-9 to TRBJ2-1; no firm D call. V dropped 0 bases and J dropped 9 bases, with 9 bases sitting between them. Germline V gene sequence: CDR1 SEHNR, CDR2 FQNEAQ (reference sequence). This CDR3 region has 13 residues. Here the CDR3 reads CASSLAPGAEQFF. The CDR3 nucleotides are TGTGCCAGCAGCTTAGCTCCCGGAGCTGAGCAGTTCTTC. Based on the CDR3 plus reference TRBV7-9 and TRBJ2-1, the full variable domain is DTGVSQNPRHKITKRGQNVTFRCDPISEHNRLYWYRQTLGQGPEFLTYFQNEAQLEKSRLLSDRFSAERPKGSFSTLEIQRTEQGDSAMYLCASSLAPGAEQFFGPGTRLTVL.

The chain has TRBV6-1 and TRBJ2-2; TRBD2 matches at 7 bases. This CDR3 contains 16 residues. V was pared by 2 bases and J by 1 base, with 4 bases of the junction left unmatched. Germline V gene lookup returns CDR1 MNHNS and CDR2 SASEGT. CDR3: CASSESASGNTGELFF. CDR3 bases: TGTGCCAGCAGTGAATCGGCTAGCGGGAACACCGGGGAGCTGTTTTTT.

The chain uses TRBV30 and TRBJ1-1; D is ambiguous. This CDR3 is built from 11 residues. Trimming shortened V by 0 bases and J by 7 bases, and 6 bases separated the two germline ends. The germline gives CDR1 GTSNPN, CDR2 SVGIG (reference sequence). CDR3 coding DNA: TGTGCCTGGAGTGTACAAATTGAAGCTTTCTTT. It is translated as CAWSVQIEAFF.

The chain is built from TRBV6-1 and TRBJ2-7, with 11 bases that match TRBD2. V lost 2 bases and J lost 3; bases outside the gene matches: 6. The CDR3 is 16 amino acids. The germline V gene encodes CDR1 MNHNS and CDR2 SASEGT. CDR3 nucleotides: TGTGCCAGCAGTGAAATTTCGACTAGCGGGAACTACGAGCAGTACTTC. It yields the protein CASSEISTSGNYEQYF.

The chain is built from TRBV30 and TRBJ1-1; no clear D gene. The CDR3 loop spans 15 amino acids. CDR1 is GTSNPN and CDR2 is SVGIG in the germline V gene (reference sequence). V dropped 5 bases and J dropped 1 base, with 17 bases sitting between them. The CDR3 bases are TGTGCCTGGGGGCGTTCTGGCAGTGGGAACACTGAAGCTTTCTTT. Translated, it gives CAWGRSGSGNTEAFF.

The rearrangement uses TRBV15 and TRBJ2-2, with D unresolved. There are 16 residues in the CDR3. Germline values: CDR1 LNHNV, CDR2 YYDKDF (reference sequence). V was shortened by 0 bases and J by 0 bases, with 8 bases between the two germline ends. CDR3 sequence reads: CATSREGYPNTGELFF. The CDR3 DNA follows: TGTGCCACCAGCAGAGAGGGCTACCCGAACACCGGGGAGCTGTTTTTT.

This chain uses TRBV27 with TRBJ2-2, with TRBD2 identical over 7 bases. Germline lookup yields CDR1 MNHEY and CDR2 SMNVEV (reference sequence). CDR3 length: 14 residues. The trim removed 6 bases at V and 5 bases at J, leaving 6 bases unmatched. The CDR3 nucleotides read TGTGCCAGCAGCCGACGGGGAGGGACCGGGGAGCTGTTTTTT. It codes for CASSRRGGTGELFF.

This clone has a handful of counts. The CDR3 nucleotides read TGTGCCAGCAACCCCAGCGGGCGAGCGGGAGGGCCCAATGAGCAGTTCTTC. Translation: CASNPSGRAGGPNEQFF. The rearrangement links TRBV7-2 to TRBJ2-1; 10 bases agree with TRBD2. Germline CDR1 SGHTA, CDR2 FQGNSA. The V and J ends lost 7 bases and 6 bases, in that order; junction bases with no gene match: 15. This CDR3 region has 17 residues.

The V call is TRBV4-1, the J call TRBJ1-5, with no clear D. This CDR3 is 18 amino acids long. Germline loops: CDR1 MGHRA, CDR2 YSYEKL. The ends were cut back, 3 bases at V and 0 bases at J, with 18 bases in the middle. The CDR3 is CASSHQFSEEYSNQPQHF. The CDR3 DNA follows: TGCGCCAGCAGCCACCAATTTTCCGAGGAATATAGCAATCAGCCCCAGCATTTT.

The chain couples TRBV18 to TRBJ1-2; possibly TRBD1 for D (5 bases). Trimming took 6 bases from V and 0 from J, leaving 17 bases between them. CDR3 length: 16 amino acids. CDR1 and CDR2 (germline): KGHSH, LQKENI. The chain's CDR3 is CASSRMGTLTNYGYTF. As DNA, the CDR3 is TGTGCCAGCTCCCGAATGGGGACTCTGACTAACTATGGCTACACCTTC.

The chain has TRBV30 and TRBJ2-1, with 10 bases aligning to TRBD2. The trim removed 0 bases at V and 5 bases at J, leaving 4 bases unmatched. The CDR3 loop spans 15 amino acids. Germline CDR1 is GTSNPN and CDR2 is SVGIG (reference sequence). The CDR3: CAWSVGLAGDNEQFF. The CDR3 DNA follows: TGTGCCTGGAGTGTAGGGCTAGCGGGAGACAATGAGCAGTTCTTC.

The chain has TRBV19 and TRBJ2-1; 8 bases are shared with TRBD2. Germline V gives CDR1 LNHDA, CDR2 SQIVND (reference sequence). V lost 6 bases to trimming and J lost 3 bases; unmatched junction nucleotides: 7. This CDR3 contains 15 residues. The CDR3, as DNA: TGTGCCAGTAGAAACGGGAGGGCCCTCTACAATGAGCAGTTCTTC. It encodes CASRNGRALYNEQFF. The full variable domain, with the rest looked up from reference TRBV19 and TRBJ2-1, is DGGITQSPKYLFRKEGQNVTLSCEQNLNHDAMYWYRQDPGQGLRLIYYSQIVNDFQKGDIAEGYSVSREKKESFPLTVTSAQKNPTAFYLCASRNGRALYNEQFFGPGTRLTVL.

The chain combines TRBV2 with TRBJ1-4, with 10 bases fitting TRBD1. Germline V CDR1 and CDR2: SNHLY, FYNNEI. The CDR3 length is 11 residues. V dropped 11 bases and J dropped 8; count of bases not matched to a gene: 2. This CDR3 reads CAGTGEEKLFF. In DNA form, the CDR3 reads TGTGCCGGGACAGGGGAGGAAAAACTGTTTTTT.

The rearrangement uses TRBV19 and TRBJ2-7; 7 bases align to TRBD2. Germline V gives CDR1 LNHDA, CDR2 SQIVND (reference sequence). The ends lost 7 bases at V and 2 bases at J; junction bases unmatched: 8. The CDR3 has 14 residues. CDR3 DNA: TGTGCCAGTACCCCCGAGCGGGGTCCCTACGAGCAGTACTTC. Protein: CASTPERGPYEQYF.

This clone has only a few counts. CDR3 coding DNA: TGTGCCAGCAGCACCTACGAGCAGTACTTC. Translated, it gives CASSTYEQYF. The chain is built from TRBV6-1 and TRBJ2-7; D is uncertain. The germline gives CDR1 MNHNS, CDR2 SASEGT. The CDR3 length is 10 residues. The ends were cut back, 6 bases at V and 2 bases at J, with 2 bases in the middle.

This clone was observed a single time. This rearrangement joins TRBV30 to TRBJ2-7; D is perhaps TRBD1 (5 bases). The V and J ends lost 0 bases and 0 bases respectively, with 12 bases between them. The CDR3 covers 15 residues. Germline CDR1 reads GTSNPN; CDR2 reads SVGIG (reference sequence). This chain's CDR3 is CAWSVGSRVSYEQYF. The CDR3 region has the DNA TGTGCCTGGAGTGTAGGCTCCAGGGTCTCCTACGAGCAGTACTTC.